This is a list of T cell receptor beta chains from one sample in a study of blood T cell repertoires in COVID-19. Sequencing was performed with immunoSEQ multiplex PCR; in TCRdb, only in-frame clones are kept and a portion is missing. Found here are over 150,000 clones, roughly 84% of them singletons; the top ten hold 7.5%. Sequenced: PBMCs or T cells enriched from blood (not recorded which). The source is a man aged 40-49 years who had recovered from COVID-19. The CDR3 runs from the conserved cysteine through the conserved F or W. Fields, in order: D gene, J gene, V gene, clone size, CDR3 DNA, CDR3 protein. The D gene is left open where the match is weak. Clone size appears in some rows only: once, few, many, or a class for an expanded clone.

>-|TRBJ2-7|TRBV6-6|-
TGTGCCAGCAGTCCCTCCGGCTCTTCCGGGACAAGCTACGAGCAGTACTTC
CASSPSGSSGTSYEQYF
>-|TRBJ1-6|TRBV10-2|few
TGCGCCAGCACCTACAAGAGCGGGGCGGGGGCACCCCTCCACTTT
CASTYKSGAGAPLHF
>TRBD1|TRBJ2-3|TRBV9|-
TGTGCCAGCAGCGATACAGGGGGGCGCACAGATACGCAGTATTTT
CASSDTGGRTDTQYF
>-|TRBJ1-4|TRBV28|-
TGTGCCAGCAGGGGGGGTGGTGGGGTAAAACTGTTTTTT
CASRGGGGVKLFF
>-|TRBJ1-2|TRBV10-3|-
TGTGCCATCAGTGAGTCGACAGACTATGGCTACACCTTC
CAISESTDYGYTF
>-|TRBJ2-1|TRBV6-5|-
TGTGCCAGCAGTCTACAGATCTCCGATGAGCAGTTCTTC
CASSLQISDEQFF
>-|TRBJ1-1|TRBV6-5|-
TGTGCCAGCAGTTACTTCCTAGGCACTGAAGCTTTCTTT
CASSYFLGTEAFF
>-|TRBJ1-6|TRBV6-5|-
TGTGCCAGCAGCAGGGGAGAAAAGAATTCACCCCTCCACTTT
CASSRGEKNSPLHF
>TRBD2|TRBJ2-1|TRBV5-1|-
TGCGCCAGCAGCTTGGGGCGGGGGGACGGAAAGTTCTTC
CASSLGRGDGKFF
>TRBD2|TRBJ2-2|TRBV11-3|-
TGTGCCAGCAGCTTAGCTCCAGACGTAACTAGCGGGGGGAACACCGGGGAGCTGTTTTTT
CASSLAPDVTSGGNTGELFF
>TRBD1|TRBJ1-4|TRBV9|-
TGTGCCAGCAGGGGGCGGGGACAGGGGATTGAAAAACTGTTTTTT
CASRGRGQGIEKLFF
>TRBD2|TRBJ2-7|TRBV5-1|-
TGCGCCAGCAGCTTTACTAGCGGGGGACACTCCTACGAGCAGTACTTC
CASSFTSGGHSYEQYF
>TRBD1|TRBJ1-1|TRBV5-1|-
TGCGCCAGCAGCCCCCGGACAGGGGGGAACACTGAAGCTTTCTTT
CASSPRTGGNTEAFF
>-|TRBJ1-2|TRBV5-8|once
TGTGCCAGCAGCTTTTCAGGGTTCCTAGGGGATGGCTACACCTTC
CASSFSGFLGDGYTF
>TRBD1|TRBJ1-1|TRBV20-1|-
TGCAGTGCTAGTTCCCGGGACAGGGGTTTTCAGGAAGCTTTCTTT
CSASSRDRGFQEAFF
>-|TRBJ1-1|TRBV19|few
TGTGCCAGTAGGGGGGCAGGGTCGATAGCTTTCTTT
CASRGAGSIAFF
>TRBD2|TRBJ2-1|TRBV28|-
TGTGCCAGCAGTAGCGGGGGCCGTTACAATGAGCAGTTCTTC
CASSSGGRYNEQFF
>-|TRBJ1-1|TRBV19|-
TGTGCCAGTAGTCTGGGGACATCCTGGAGAGTGGCTTTCTTT
CASSLGTSWRVAFF
>-|TRBJ1-2|TRBV5-6|-
TGTGCCAGCAGCCCAAGGACAGCCTACGACCCTAGCTATGGCTACACCTTC
CASSPRTAYDPSYGYTF
>-|TRBJ2-3|TRBV7-9|-
TGTGCCAGCAGCTTAGGAGAGACAGATACGCAGTATTTT
CASSLGETDTQYF
>TRBD1|TRBJ1-5|TRBV6-5|-
TGTGCCAGCAGGACTACCGGGACAGGGGATCAGCCCCAGCATTTT
CASRTTGTGDQPQHF
>TRBD1|TRBJ1-1|TRBV15|-
TGTGCCACCAGCAGAAATCAGGGGGCGACTGAAGCTTTCTTT
CATSRNQGATEAFF
>-|TRBJ1-2|TRBV28|-
TGTGCCAGCAGTCTCCCCAAGCATGGCTACACCTTC
CASSLPKHGYTF
>-|TRBJ2-2|TRBV9|-
TGTGCCAGCAGCGTAGGCACTCCCTACACCGGGGAGCTGTTTTTT
CASSVGTPYTGELFF
>TRBD1|TRBJ2-1|TRBV4-3|-
TGCGCCAGCAGCCCGGGACAGACCTCCTACAATGAGCAGTTCTTC
CASSPGQTSYNEQFF
>-|TRBJ2-3|TRBV19|-
TGTGCCAGTAGCCCCACAGGGAACACAGATACGCAGTATTTT
CASSPTGNTDTQYF
>-|TRBJ2-5|TRBV11-2|-
TGTGCCAGCACCAGGGGGGCCCATGAGACCCAGTACTTC
CASTRGAHETQYF
>TRBD1|TRBJ1-2|TRBV25-1|-
TGTGCCAGCAGTAAAGGACAGGGCGATGGCTACACCTTC
CASSKGQGDGYTF
>TRBD2|TRBJ2-7|TRBV5-6|few
TGTGCCAGCGGACTAGCGGGGACCTACGAGCAGTACTTC
CASGLAGTYEQYF
>TRBD2|TRBJ2-1|TRBV11-2|once
TGTGCCAGCAGCTTACTAGCGGGGGGGCTAAAAGAAGACAATGAGCAGTTCTTC
CASSLLAGGLKEDNEQFF
>TRBD1|TRBJ1-5|TRBV7-8|-
TGTGCCAGCAGCACTAGGGGAATTGGACAGGGGGACTATAGCAATCAGCCCCAGCATTTT
CASSTRGIGQGDYSNQPQHF
>TRBD2|TRBJ2-5|TRBV12-3/TRBV12-4|-
TGTGCCAGCAGTTTGACTAGCGGGGTGGCCCAGTACTTC
CASSLTSGVAQYF
>-|TRBJ2-7|TRBV18|-
TGTGCCAGCTCACGGGCGTCCTACGAGCAGTACTTC
CASSRASYEQYF
>-|TRBJ2-3|TRBV29-1|-
TGCAGCGTCGACACATCTAGCACAGATACGCAGTATTTT
CSVDTSSTDTQYF
>-|TRBJ1-1|TRBV9|medium-sized
TGTGCCAGCAGCGTAGTTCCCGTGGGGAAGCGGGACACTGAAGCTTTCTTT
CASSVVPVGKRDTEAFF
>TRBD1|TRBJ1-6|TRBV7-8|-
TGTGCCAGCAGCTTCCGGGACAGGTCACCCCTCCACTTT
CASSFRDRSPLHF
>-|TRBJ2-3|TRBV28|-
TGTGCCAGCAGTTCCTCCCGGACACTTCGCACAGATACGCAGTATTTT
CASSSSRTLRTDTQYF
>-|TRBJ2-7|TRBV19|-
TGTGCCAGTAGAGAAGTAGGGGCAGGGGCCTCCTACGAGCAGTACTTC
CASREVGAGASYEQYF
>TRBD1|TRBJ1-4|TRBV6-6|-
TGTGCCAGCAGCCGGGACAGATTAAATGAAAAACTGTTTTTT
CASSRDRLNEKLFF
>TRBD2|TRBJ2-2|TRBV28|-
TGTGCCAGCAGTTTGGGAGGGGGGGAGCTGTTTTTT
CASSLGGGELFF
>TRBD1|TRBJ2-1|TRBV7-6|-
TGTGCCAGCAGCTTAAGGGGCGGGACAGGGGTGGCCAATGAGCAGTTCTTC
CASSLRGGTGVANEQFF
>TRBD1|TRBJ1-5|TRBV5-1|-
TGCGCCAGCAGCCGGACCGGGACAGGGTTCAATCAGCCCCAGCATTTT
CASSRTGTGFNQPQHF
>TRBD1|TRBJ1-5|TRBV19|-
TGTGCCAGTAGGGTACAGGGGGTGAGCAATCAGCCCCAGCATTTT
CASRVQGVSNQPQHF
>TRBD1|TRBJ1-1|TRBV19|-
TGTGCCAGTAGTCAAGACAGGGGAGGAACTGAAGCTTTCTTT
CASSQDRGGTEAFF
>-|TRBJ1-2|TRBV7-9|-
TGTGCCAGCAGCTCGGGGAACTATGGCTACACCTTC
CASSSGNYGYTF
>-|TRBJ2-6|TRBV6-6|-
TGTGCCAGCAGTCCTAGGGACATCAGCTCTGGGGCCAACGTCCTGACTTTC
CASSPRDISSGANVLTF
>-|TRBJ1-1|TRBV27|-
TGTGCCAGCAGTCATAACACTGAAGCTTTCTTT
CASSHNTEAFF
>-|TRBJ2-7|TRBV19|once
TGTGCCAGTAGTATAGTGCACAGGAACTACGAGCAGTACTTC
CASSIVHRNYEQYF